The source of this T cell receptor (beta chain) is a study of a mutant IDH1 vaccine in newly diagnosed glioma. The method was immunoSEQ multiplex PCR; TCRdb's version includes in-frame clones alone and lacks a portion of them. The sample contains approximately 54,000 clones, more than 80% of which appear only once. Described time point: baseline, week 1 (first vaccination visit). The treatment denotes: pre-vaccination baseline after standard-of-care therapy. The V gene's germline CDR1 is SGHVS and CDR2 FQNEAQ. This CDR3 region has 13 residues. V lost 4 bases and J lost 3, with 10 bases in between. The origin of this receptor is a man aged 18 to 30 with glioma. The chain is built from TRBV7-8 and TRBJ2-7, with D maybe TRBD2 (5 bases). The sample was PBMCs, taken from a glioma patient treated with radiotherapy, temozolomide or both. The CDR3 nucleotides read TGTGCCAGCAGCTCCACAACTAGCTACGAGCAGTACTTC. Its translation is CASSSTTSYEQYF.